These 30 T cell receptor beta chains were all obtained from the same sample, sequenced in a study of shared clonotypes between healthy human individuals. Generated by immunoSEQ multiplex PCR, the TCRdb table keeps only in-frame clones and is missing some. The table lists millions of clones, 80% to 95% of them singletons. The specimen was naive CD4+ T cells from PBMCs. Sample subset: CD45RA+ positively selected. These TCRs come from a man aged 18 to 29 in good health. Some clones in this sample may be carry-over from other donors' samples.

The chain links TRBV5-1 to TRBJ1-1; TRBD1 might be the D (6 bases). The germline CDR1 and CDR2 sequences are SGHRS and YFSETQ. The CDR3 spans 14 residues. V lost 7 bases to trimming and J lost 4 bases, with 17 bases between them. The CDR3 spells CASCERGASTEAFF. CDR3 DNA sequence: TGCGCCAGCTGCGAGCGGGGGGCGAGCACTGAAGCTTTCTTT.

The chain combines TRBV7-9 with TRBJ2-7, with D uncertain. This CDR3 contains 11 residues. V shed 2 bases and J shed 10 bases, with 9 bases lying between them. Germline CDR1 is SEHNR and CDR2 is FQNEAQ (reference sequence). CDR3 in amino acids: CASSLKSKQYF. CDR3 nucleotides: TGTGCCAGCAGCTTAAAATCGAAACAGTACTTC. The variable domain in full, completed from reference TRBV7-9 and TRBJ2-7, reads DTGVSQNPRHKITKRGQNVTFRCDPISEHNRLYWYRQTLGQGPEFLTYFQNEAQLEKSRLLSDRFSAERPKGSFSTLEIQRTEQGDSAMYLCASSLKSKQYFGPGTRLTVT.

This rearrangement joins TRBV27 to TRBJ2-2; TRBD2 matches at 10 bases. V was pared by 7 bases and J by 3 bases, with 8 bases of the junction left unmatched. This CDR3 comprises 16 residues. CDR1 and CDR2 from the germline V gene are MNHEY and SMNVEV (reference sequence). DNA of the CDR3: TGTGCCAGCAACTCCCTAGCGGGAGCGTACACCGGGGAGCTGTTTTTT. The encoded protein is CASNSLAGAYTGELFF.

Details on this clone: One junction end does not reproduce the germline sequence, and a read error may be involved. Other DNA sequences in the same sample also yield this CDR3. The chain is built from TRBV29-1 and TRBJ2-3; 7 bases agree with TRBD1. CDR3 length: 13 residues. CDR1 is SQVTM, CDR2 ANQGSEA, per germline. Here the CDR3 reads CSVVRDSTDTQYF. The DNA of the CDR3 is TGCAGCGTCGTCCGGGACAGCACAGATACGCAATATTTT.

CDR3 DNA: TGCAGTGCTAGATTTGCCGAGCAGTACTTC. Residues: CSARFAEQYF. This chain connects TRBV20-1 to TRBJ2-7; D remains unclear. V was shortened by 2 bases and J by 6 bases, with 5 bases between the two germline ends. The CDR3 has 10 residues. Germline values: CDR1 DFQATT, CDR2 SNEGSKA (reference sequence).

The chain links TRBV4-1 to TRBJ1-2, with D tentatively TRBD1 (5 bases). V lost 2 bases and J 0 bases, leaving 13 bases between the germline ends. The germline V gene encodes CDR1 MGHRA and CDR2 YSYEKL. This CDR3 has 16 residues. The CDR3 DNA sequence: TGCGCCAGCAGCCAACCCGGGACCTCATCTAACTATGGCTACACCTTC. Its protein product is CASSQPGTSSNYGYTF.

The chain uses TRBV5-5 and TRBJ1-2; D unresolved. From germline, CDR1 is SGHKS and CDR2 YYEKEE (reference sequence). Trimming shortened V by 4 bases and J by 4 bases, and 14 bases separated the two germline ends. This CDR3 comprises 14 residues. CDR3 region: CASSPLHGSYGYTF. The CDR3 DNA reads as TGTGCCAGCAGCCCCCTCCACGGGAGCTATGGCTACACCTTC.

The chain carries TRBV2 and TRBJ1-4; D is ambiguous. The V end was cut by 4 bases, the J end by 6 bases, with 12 bases between. This CDR3 has 14 amino acids. Germline CDR1 SNHLY, CDR2 FYNNEI. The CDR3 nucleotides are TGTGCCAGCAGTGCGTTCAACTTGGATGAAAAACTGTTTTTT. Translated, it gives CASSAFNLDEKLFF. The full variable domain, its missing parts supplied by reference TRBV2 and TRBJ1-4, is EPEVTQTPSHQVTQMGQEVILRCVPISNHLYFYWYRQILGQKVEFLVSFYNNEISEKSEIFDDQFSVERPDGSNFTLKIRSTKLEDSAMYFCASSAFNLDEKLFFGSGTQLSVL.

The J gene is TRBJ2-1, the V gene TRBV5-1; 14 nucleotides align to TRBD2. The CDR3 has 17 amino acids. Germline V gene data show CDR1 as SGHRS and CDR2 as YFSETQ. Unmatched junction bases numbered 5, after V lost 0 bases and J lost 6 bases. For the CDR3, the DNA is TGCGCCAGCAGCTTGGTCGTGGGACTAGCGGGAGTCAATGAGCAGTTCTTC. It codes for CASSLVVGLAGVNEQFF.

The chain carries TRBV29-1 and TRBJ2-3; 11 bases agree with TRBD2. Looked up from germline, CDR1 is SQVTM and CDR2 is ANQGSEA. The CDR3 is 14 residues long. Trimming cost V 1 base and J 7 bases; bases outside gene matches: 4. CDR3 coding DNA: TGCAGCGTTGAAGCTAGCGGGAGGACATATACGCAGTATTTT. It codes for CSVEASGRTYTQYF.

The gene calls are TRBV15 and TRBJ1-5; D call uncertain. The V gene's germline CDR1 is LNHNV and CDR2 YYDKDF (reference sequence). V was cut by 5 bases and J by 4 bases, with 15 bases left in between. The CDR3 is 15 amino acids. CDR3 DNA sequence: TGTGCCACCAGCCTAGGGAAGGGCTCAAATCAGCCCCAGCATTTT. Its translation is CATSLGKGSNQPQHF.

The chain carries TRBV6-5 and TRBJ1-3, with D hard to call. Germline V lookup: CDR1 MNHEY, CDR2 SVGAGI. V dropped 11 bases and J dropped 4 bases, with 9 bases sitting between them. The CDR3 extends over 11 amino acids. The CDR3 bases are TGTGCCGTCTTCCAGGGAAACACCATATATTTT. This sequence encodes CAVFQGNTIYF.

This CDR3 reads CASSHSQAPISYEQYF. In DNA form, the CDR3 reads TGTGCCAGCAGCCACTCACAAGCCCCAATCTCCTACGAGCAGTACTTC. The chain uses TRBV5-5 and TRBJ2-7; no firm D call. V lost 4 bases, J lost 0 bases, and 17 bases lay in between. The CDR3 sequence is 16 residues long. Germline V gene sequence: CDR1 SGHKS, CDR2 YYEKEE (reference sequence).

The V gene is TRBV5-6, the J gene TRBJ2-1; 10 positions match TRBD2. Germline values: CDR1 SGHDT, CDR2 YYEEEE. V dropped 6 bases and J dropped 4; count of bases not matched to a gene: 7. The CDR3 has 15 residues. CDR3 sequence (DNA): TGTGCCAGCACCCACGGACTAGCGGATTACAATGAGCAGTTCTTC. Translated, it gives CASTHGLADYNEQFF. The full variable domain, completed using reference TRBV5-6 and TRBJ2-1, is DAGVTQSPTHLIKTRGQQVTLRCSPKSGHDTVSWYQQALGQGPQFIFQYYEEEERQRGNFPDRFSGHQFPNYSSELNVNALLLGDSALYLCASTHGLADYNEQFFGPGTRLTVL.

The chain joins TRBV11-1 to TRBJ1-1; D possibly corresponds to TRBD1 (5 bases). V dropped 6 bases and J dropped 4 bases, with 15 bases sitting between them. The CDR3 spans 14 residues. CDR1 and CDR2 (germline): SGHAT, FQDESV (reference sequence). In DNA form, the CDR3 reads TGTGCCAGCAGTCAAAGAAGGGGTTTCACTGAAGCTTTCTTT. Protein: CASSQRRGFTEAFF.

The chain links TRBV7-6 to TRBJ2-5; D is possibly TRBD1 (6 bases). Germline V gene data show CDR1 as SGHVS and CDR2 as FNYEAQ. Trimming removed 5 bases from V and 2 bases from J, with 18 bases in between. The CDR3 is 16 residues long. The CDR3 nucleotides are TGTGCCAGCAGCGTAGGATTTAGGGGGAAACAAGAGACCCAGTACTTC. It is translated as CASSVGFRGKQETQYF.

In this sample, this clone turned up once. The V and J genes are TRBV30 and TRBJ2-7, with 10 bases aligning to TRBD2. This CDR3 has 15 residues. Germline CDR1 GTSNPN, CDR2 SVGIG (reference sequence). Trimming removed 0 bases from V and 6 bases from J; junction bases left unmatched: 8. Here the CDR3 DNA reads TGTGCCTGGAGTGTATTAGCGGGAGGAATGGGCGAGCAGTACTTC. Encoded protein: CAWSVLAGGMGEQYF.

The CDR3 DNA reads as TGTGCCAGCAGTGGGGTTTACAGGGGCCGAACATTCAATGAGCAGTTCTTC. It yields the protein CASSGVYRGRTFNEQFF. V gene TRBV6-1 combines with J gene TRBJ2-1; 7 nucleotides match TRBD1. This CDR3 has 17 amino acids. CDR1 is MNHNS and CDR2 is SASEGT in the germline V gene. J lost 6 bases, V lost 4 bases, and 15 bases had no gene match.

V is TRBV7-3 and J is TRBJ2-3; D is possibly TRBD1 (5 bases). V was trimmed by 2 bases and J by 2 bases, leaving 14 bases between them. This CDR3 is 16 amino acids long. CDR1 SGHTA and CDR2 FQGTGA come from the germline V gene. CDR3 protein: CASSLSGPSDTDTQYF. In nucleotides, the CDR3 is TGTGCCAGCAGCTTATCAGGGCCTTCTGACACAGATACGCAGTATTTT.

J is TRBJ2-7 and V is TRBV19; tentatively, D is TRBD1 or TRBD2 (5 bases each). The V gene's germline CDR1 is LNHDA and CDR2 SQIVND (reference sequence). The CDR3 sequence is 15 residues long. V lost 6 bases and J 4 bases, leaving 19 bases between the germline ends. The CDR3 region is CASSSRSSGQYEQYF. In DNA, the CDR3 is TGTGCCAGTAGCTCCCGTTCCAGCGGACAATACGAGCAGTACTTC.

The chain uses TRBV7-9 and TRBJ2-2; 12 positions agree with TRBD2. Germline CDR1 is SEHNR and CDR2 is FQNEAQ (reference sequence). V shed 5 bases and J 6 bases; nucleotides not matched to a gene: 7. This CDR3 spans 16 amino acids. The CDR3 reads CASSRTLAGGPGELFF. The CDR3 DNA reads TGTGCCAGCAGCCGAACCCTAGCGGGAGGGCCCGGGGAGCTGTTTTTT. Supplemented by reference TRBV7-9 and TRBJ2-2, the full variable domain reads DTGVSQNPRHKITKRGQNVTFRCDPISEHNRLYWYRQTLGQGPEFLTYFQNEAQLEKSRLLSDRFSAERPKGSFSTLEIQRTEQGDSAMYLCASSRTLAGGPGELFFGEGSRLTVL.

V and J are TRBV27 and TRBJ2-4; perhaps TRBD2 as D (7 bases). The CDR3 loop spans 12 amino acids. Germline loops: CDR1 MNHEY, CDR2 SMNVEV (reference sequence). The germline V and J ends were trimmed by 0 bases and 13 bases, with 10 bases remaining between them. The CDR3: CASSLSGGTQYF. The CDR3 bases are TGTGCCAGCAGTTTATCGGGGGGGACACAGTACTTC.

The V and J genes are TRBV19 and TRBJ1-3; TRBD1 is a possible D gene (5 bases). Germline V CDR1 and CDR2: LNHDA, SQIVND (reference sequence). This CDR3 is built from 14 residues. Deletions cut 3 bases from V and 3 bases from J, with 9 bases between. This CDR3 reads CASSIGANGNTIYF. CDR3 nucleotide sequence: TGTGCCAGTAGTATTGGGGCAAATGGAAACACCATATATTTT.

The V gene is TRBV5-1, the J gene TRBJ1-2, with TRBD1 identical over 7 bases. The junction had 4 bases not matched to a gene; V was cut back by 2 bases and J by 3 bases. Germline V lookup: CDR1 SGHRS, CDR2 YFSETQ. This CDR3 comprises 14 residues. The DNA of the CDR3 is TGCGCCAGCAGCTTCTCAGGGGGTGACTATGGCTACACCTTC. This encodes CASSFSGGDYGYTF.

The gene calls are TRBV5-1 and TRBJ2-2; no firm D call. The V and J ends lost 4 bases and 6 bases respectively, with 16 bases between them. Germline values: CDR1 SGHRS, CDR2 YFSETQ. The CDR3 covers 15 residues. CDR3: CASSLSGDPSGELFF. The CDR3 nucleotides read TGCGCCAGCAGCCTCTCTGGGGATCCGTCCGGGGAGCTGTTTTTT.

This chain links TRBV19 with TRBJ2-1; 11 bases fit TRBD2. CDR3 length equals 16 residues. Germline CDR1 is LNHDA and CDR2 is SQIVND (reference sequence). Losses at the gene ends were 3 bases for V and 1 base for J; bases not matched to a gene: 2. CDR3 protein: CASSMTSGASYNEQFF. CDR3 coding DNA: TGTGCCAGTAGTATGACTAGCGGGGCATCCTACAATGAGCAGTTCTTC. Looking up the rest from reference TRBV19 and TRBJ2-1 gives the full variable domain: DGGITQSPKYLFRKEGQNVTLSCEQNLNHDAMYWYRQDPGQGLRLIYYSQIVNDFQKGDIAEGYSVSREKKESFPLTVTSAQKNPTAFYLCASSMTSGASYNEQFFGPGTRLTVL.

About this clone: Other DNA sequences in the same sample also yield this CDR3. This chain connects TRBV2 to TRBJ2-1, with 9 bases lining up with TRBD1. This CDR3 is 13 amino acids long. V shed 4 bases and J 6 bases; nucleotides not matched to a gene: 1. Germline CDR1 reads SNHLY; CDR2 reads FYNNEI. CDR3: CASSGQGVNEQFF. The CDR3 nucleotides read TGTGCCAGCAGTGGACAGGGGGTCAATGAGCAGTTCTTC. The full variable domain, completed using reference TRBV2 and TRBJ2-1, is EPEVTQTPSHQVTQMGQEVILRCVPISNHLYFYWYRQILGQKVEFLVSFYNNEISEKSEIFDDQFSVERPDGSNFTLKIRSTKLEDSAMYFCASSGQGVNEQFFGPGTRLTVL.

To note about this clone: The sample carries other DNA sequences with the same CDR3. The chain has TRBV18 and TRBJ2-7, with D unresolved. Germline V lookup: CDR1 KGHSH, CDR2 LQKENI. V was cut by 2 bases and J by 3 bases, with 11 bases left in between. CDR3 length: 14 amino acids. CDR3 protein: CASSPLGAGYEQYF. The CDR3 DNA reads TGTGCCAGCTCACCATTGGGCGCTGGCTACGAGCAGTACTTC.

The chain is built from TRBV28 and TRBJ2-1, with 7 positions matching TRBD2. The CDR3 consists of 17 residues. The germline V gene has CDR1 MDHEN and CDR2 SYDVKM. The J segment lost 1 base and the V segment lost 8 bases, leaving 14 bases of the junction unmatched. The CDR3 loop is CASGSPGGSGSYNEQFF. CDR3 DNA: TGTGCCAGCGGCTCCCCGGGGGGATCGGGATCCTACAATGAGCAGTTCTTC. The entire variable domain, with the rest obtained from reference TRBV28 and TRBJ2-1, is as follows: DVKVTQSSRYLVKRTGEKVFLECVQDMDHENMFWYRQDPGLGLRLIYFSYDVKMKEKGDIPEGYSVSREKKERFSLILESASTNQTSMYLCASGSPGGSGSYNEQFFGPGTRLTVL.

The CDR3 region is CASSPGLAGGPYNEQFF. The CDR3 DNA follows: TGTGCCAGCTCACCCGGACTAGCGGGAGGGCCCTACAATGAGCAGTTCTTC. The chain is built from TRBV18 and TRBJ2-1, with TRBD2 matching over 15 bases. CDR1 KGHSH and CDR2 LQKENI come from the germline V gene. The CDR3 runs to 17 residues. The V gene end was trimmed by 3 bases and the J gene end by 2 bases; junction bases not matched to a gene: 2.